The source of this TCR beta chain is a study of shared clonotypes between healthy human individuals. General study points: Collection of samples was limited to blood; tissue repertoires likely differ.

After removal of 6 bases from V and 3 bases from J, the junction contained 8 bases not matched to a gene. CDR1 is SNHLY and CDR2 is FYNNEI in the germline V gene. CDR3 length: 14 amino acids. In the source study's methods: ImmunoSEQ gave junction-only sequences without quality scores, so filtering differed. Profiling relied on immunoSEQ multiplex PCR, and the TCRdb table lists in-frame clones only, not all of them. The DNA was the basis for D and trimming; V, J and clone size are from that table. The sample includes around 440,000 clones, approximately 71% of them seen just once. A remark on this clone: The antigen is not known.

The sequencing input was PBMCs. V usage is TRBV2 and J usage is TRBJ2-7; 7 bases fit TRBD2. The origin of this receptor is a woman aged 40 to 49 in good health. Some clones in this sample may be carry-over from other donors' samples. CDR3 amino acids: CASRVAGPRYEQYF. In DNA form, the CDR3 reads TGTGCCAGCAGGGTAGCGGGCCCCCGCTACGAGCAGTACTTC.